This T cell receptor (beta chain) was identified during a study of blood T cell repertoires in COVID-19. The CDR3 spans 19 residues. Seattle's cohort entered during active infection and was followed longitudinally. Some clones are missing from TCRdb's copy, which holds only in-frame ones; the method was immunoSEQ multiplex PCR. The sample includes over 150,000 clones, about 88% of them seen just once. The rearrangement uses TRBV1 and TRBJ2-2; the table's D gene call, TRBD2, was not cross checked with the DNA. TRBV1 is flagged as a pseudogene. Specimen: peripheral blood. The clonotype originates from a man in his fifties or sixties with COVID-19, enrolled during active disease. The CDR3 sequence: CTSSQGVGTSGGNTGELFF. The CDR3 coding sequence is TGCACCAGCAGCCAAGGAGTCGGGACTAGCGGGGGGAACACCGGGGAGCTGTTTTTT.